This entry lists 24 T cell receptor beta chains sequenced from one sample in a study of shared clonotypes between healthy human individuals. Measured with immunoSEQ multiplex PCR; TCRdb has only the in-frame clones, and not every one. In the table there are some 1,400,000 clones, 96% of which are singletons. Sequenced sample: naive CD4+ T cells sorted from blood. The subset here: CD45RA+ positively selected. These TCRs come from a man aged 25-45 years in good health.

The gene calls are TRBV6-1 and TRBJ1-5, with 7 bases lining up with TRBD1. Trimming at V came to 4 bases and at J to 0 bases, leaving 3 bases not matched to a gene. This CDR3 has 15 residues. The germline V gene has CDR1 MNHNS and CDR2 SASEGT. CDR3 DNA sequence: TGTGCCAGCAGTGGACAGGGTCATAGCAATCAGCCCCAGCATTTT. Its protein is CASSGQGHSNQPQHF.

The chain combines TRBV7-2 with TRBJ1-2; D is ambiguous. V dropped 1 base and J dropped 8 bases, with 11 bases sitting between them. Germline V gene lookup returns CDR1 SGHTA and CDR2 FQGNSA. The CDR3 has 13 amino acids. Written as DNA, the CDR3 is TGTGCCAGCAGCTTAGTAAGTCGTGGCGGCTACACCTTC. Residues: CASSLVSRGGYTF.

A note on this clone: The same CDR3 arises from other DNA sequences in this sample as well. V gene TRBV5-4 combines with J gene TRBJ1-1; 7 positions agree with TRBD1. The CDR3 runs 15 residues. Germline V lookup: CDR1 SGHNT, CDR2 YYREEE (reference sequence). J was trimmed by 1 base and V by 0 bases; bases with no gene match: 3. CDR3 DNA: TGTGCCAGCAGCTTGGAGGGACAGCGGAACACTGAAGCTTTCTTT. Protein: CASSLEGQRNTEAFF.

In DNA form, the CDR3 reads TGTGCCAGCAGTCCCCTGGGCGCTCCCGGAAAACTGTTTTTT. Translating gives CASSPLGAPGKLFF. The chain recombines TRBV6-6 with TRBJ1-4, with D uncertain. V was pared by 5 bases and J by 10 bases, with 17 bases between. From germline, CDR1 is MNHNY and CDR2 SVGAGI (reference sequence). CDR3 length: 14 amino acids.

V and J are TRBV29-1 and TRBJ1-1, with D unclear. Germline V gene lookup returns CDR1 SQVTM and CDR2 ANQGSEA. This CDR3 is built from 12 residues. V lost 4 bases, J lost 4 bases, and 10 bases lay in between. In nucleotides, the CDR3 is TGCAGCGTTGGGATTTCGGGCACTGAAGCTTTCTTT. Its protein is CSVGISGTEAFF.

This clone was seen a few times. The chain links TRBV5-1 to TRBJ1-5, with D unclear. V was cut by 4 bases and J by 3 bases, with 8 bases left in between. This CDR3 comprises 13 residues. Germline V gene data show CDR1 as SGHRS and CDR2 as YFSETQ. CDR3: CASSPTPNQPQHF. CDR3 nucleotide sequence: TGCGCCAGCAGCCCCACCCCCAATCAGCCCCAGCATTTT.

The genes are TRBV9 and TRBJ2-3; D remains ambiguous. The CDR3 length is 16 residues. Germline V gene data show CDR1 as SGDLS and CDR2 as YYNGEE. The ends were cut back, 0 bases at V and 1 base at J, with 12 bases in the middle. CDR3 DNA: TGTGCCAGCAGCGTAGGCGAGGTTGACGGCACAGATACGCAGTATTTT. This encodes CASSVGEVDGTDTQYF.

The V gene is TRBV4-1, the J gene TRBJ2-7; D is uncertain. This CDR3 is 16 amino acids long. Germline V lookup: CDR1 MGHRA, CDR2 YSYEKL. V lost 3 bases to trimming and J lost 2 bases, with 17 bases between them. In nucleotides, the CDR3 is TGCGCCAGCAGCCATAATTTCCGGGTGGGCGCCTACGAGCAGTACTTC. Translated, it gives CASSHNFRVGAYEQYF.

The rearrangement links TRBV10-3 to TRBJ2-6; D possibly corresponds to TRBD2 (6 bases). Germline V gene data show CDR1 as ENHRY and CDR2 as SYGVKD. The length of the CDR3 is 18 residues. DNA of the CDR3: TGTGCTACCCGAGTACCGGGAGTAACCCTCTTCGGGGCCAACGTCCTGACTTTC. This gives the protein CATRVPGVTLFGANVLTF.

V and J are TRBV18 and TRBJ2-1, with 7 bases fitting TRBD1. The ends lost 3 bases at V and 8 bases at J; junction bases unmatched: 13. Germline CDR1 KGHSH, CDR2 LQKENI. CDR3 length equals 16 residues. CDR3 sequence (DNA): TGTGCCAGCTCACCGCTAGGGGGCTCCGGGAATGATGAGCAGTTCTTC. This encodes CASSPLGGSGNDEQFF.

The rearrangement joins TRBV5-8 to TRBJ2-3, with D uncertain. The CDR3 has 13 amino acids. Trimming took 3 bases from V and 9 from J, leaving 14 bases between them. Germline loops: CDR1 SGHTS, CDR2 YDEGEE. CDR3 coding DNA: TGTGCCAGCAGCTCCCGCCTGGAGTTGACGCAGTATTTT. Translated, it gives CASSSRLELTQYF.

The V and J genes are TRBV28 and TRBJ2-7; D not certain. With 6 bases removed from V and 3 bases from J, the gap between germline ends came to 18 bases. The CDR3 runs to 15 residues. Germline CDR1 and CDR2: MDHEN and SYDVKM. The chain's CDR3 is CASSRVLRHNYEQYF. The CDR3 region has the DNA TGTGCCAGCAGCCGAGTCCTGAGACACAACTACGAGCAGTACTTC.

This chain joins TRBV25-1 and TRBJ1-3; no reliable D call. The germline gives CDR1 MGHDK, CDR2 SYGVNS. This CDR3 is 14 amino acids long. Trimming removed 2 bases from V and 2 bases from J, with 7 bases in between. The CDR3 DNA reads as TGTGCCAGCAGTGAAATGGCCACTGGAAACACCATATATTTT. It yields the protein CASSEMATGNTIYF.

This rearrangement joins TRBV10-2 to TRBJ2-2, with 7 nucleotides matching TRBD1. Germline trimming cut 6 bases from V and 1 base from J; bases unmatched to any gene: 8. The CDR3 is made up of 16 amino acids. Germline CDR1 reads WSHSY; CDR2 reads SAAADI. As DNA, the CDR3 is TGCGCCAGCAGGCTAAACAGGGGACAGAACACCGGGGAGCTGTTTTTT. It codes for CASRLNRGQNTGELFF.

Only one count was recorded for this clone. V usage is TRBV7-2 and J usage is TRBJ2-1, with 13 bases aligning to TRBD2. Germline V gene data show CDR1 as SGHTA and CDR2 as FQGNSA. This CDR3 spans 19 amino acids. V gave up 5 bases and J gave up 3 bases; unmatched junction bases: 13. CDR3 loop: CASSLGGLAGVWGYNEQFF. As DNA, the CDR3 is TGTGCCAGCAGCCTTGGTGGACTAGCGGGAGTCTGGGGCTACAATGAGCAGTTCTTC.

Turning to this clone: Other DNA sequences from this sample encode an identical CDR3 as well. The CDR3 nucleotides are TGCGCCAGCAGCCAAGATTTGGCTAGCGGGAGCTACGAGCAGTACTTC. Translated: CASSQDLASGSYEQYF. The J gene is TRBJ2-7, the V gene TRBV4-3, with 10 nucleotides matching TRBD2. The germline V gene encodes CDR1 LGHNA and CDR2 YSLEER. V dropped 0 bases and J dropped 3; count of bases not matched to a gene: 5. CDR3 size: 16 residues.

The count of this clone is one. This chain joins TRBV9 and TRBJ2-7; the D is unclear. This CDR3 has 13 residues. Germline V gene lookup returns CDR1 SGDLS and CDR2 YYNGEE. V lost 0 bases, J lost 3 bases, and 7 bases lay in between. CDR3 amino acids: CASSVGPYYEQYF. DNA of the CDR3: TGTGCCAGCAGCGTAGGGCCCTACTACGAGCAGTACTTC.

The chain employs TRBV6-6 and TRBJ2-1; possibly TRBD2 for D (6 bases). The CDR3 is made up of 14 amino acids. V shed 2 bases and J shed 6 bases, with 11 bases lying between them. From germline, CDR1 is MNHNY and CDR2 SVGAGI (reference sequence). The DNA of the CDR3 is TGTGCCAGCAGTTACCCCAAGACTAGCAATGAGCAGTTCTTC. This encodes CASSYPKTSNEQFF.

CDR3 sequence reads: CASSVPGLGFEQFF. The CDR3, as DNA: TGTGCCAGCAGCGTGCCGGGACTAGGGTTTGAGCAGTTCTTC. The chain carries TRBV7-2 and TRBJ2-1; 8 nucleotides line up with TRBD2. Germline V gene data show CDR1 as SGHTA and CDR2 as FQGNSA. V lost 5 bases and J lost 9; bases outside the gene matches: 9. There are 14 residues in the CDR3.

Details on this clone: The sample has other DNA sequences that encode this CDR3 too. The rearrangement uses TRBV7-9 and TRBJ1-1, with D perhaps matching TRBD1 (5 bases). Trimming took 5 bases from V and 4 from J, leaving 8 bases between them. The CDR3 is made up of 12 amino acids. Germline CDR1 and CDR2: SEHNR and FQNEAQ (reference sequence). CDR3 nucleotide sequence: TGTGCCAGCAGCCCCCAGGGCACTGAAGCTTTCTTT. Residues: CASSPQGTEAFF.

J is TRBJ2-5 and V is TRBV5-4; 9 bases are shared with TRBD1. This CDR3 has 15 amino acids. Germline V gene data show CDR1 as SGHNT and CDR2 as YYREEE (reference sequence). The trim removed 4 bases at V and 1 base at J, leaving 5 bases unmatched. The CDR3: CASSMDRGRQETQYF. The CDR3 nucleotides are TGTGCCAGCAGCATGGACAGGGGACGCCAAGAGACCCAGTACTTC.

The rearrangement uses TRBV10-1 and TRBJ2-7; 9 bases agree with TRBD1. This CDR3 is 13 amino acids long. The germline CDR1 and CDR2 sequences are WNHNN and SYGVQD (reference sequence). V gave up 5 bases and J gave up 5 bases; unmatched junction bases: 4. In DNA, the CDR3 is TGCGCCAGCAGTAGGGACAGGGTCAACGAGCAGTACTTC. Translating it yields CASSRDRVNEQYF.

Worth noting for this clone: A read error may produce the germline difference seen at one junction end. The rearrangement uses TRBV2 and TRBJ1-1; possible D gene TRBD1, 5 bases. CDR3 length equals 13 residues. CDR1 and CDR2 (germline): SNHLY, FYNNEI. Here the CDR3 DNA reads TGTGCCACCAGTCAGGACATGAACACTGAAGCTTTCTTT. Translated, it gives CATSQDMNTEAFF.

Points on this clone: At the DNA level, this CDR3 is encoded by other sequences in the same sample as well. The genes are TRBV28 and TRBJ1-1; 7 bases map to TRBD1. The CDR3 runs to 14 residues. Per the germline V gene, CDR1 is MDHEN and CDR2 is SYDVKM. V gave up 3 bases and J gave up 4 bases; unmatched junction bases: 5. CDR3 region: CASSLLGQFTEAFF. CDR3 sequence (DNA): TGTGCCAGCAGTTTGCTGGGACAGTTCACTGAAGCTTTCTTT. Full variable domain (missing parts from reference TRBV28 and TRBJ1-1): DVKVTQSSRYLVKRTGEKVFLECVQDMDHENMFWYRQDPGLGLRLIYFSYDVKMKEKGDIPEGYSVSREKKERFSLILESASTNQTSMYLCASSLLGQFTEAFFGQGTRLTVV.